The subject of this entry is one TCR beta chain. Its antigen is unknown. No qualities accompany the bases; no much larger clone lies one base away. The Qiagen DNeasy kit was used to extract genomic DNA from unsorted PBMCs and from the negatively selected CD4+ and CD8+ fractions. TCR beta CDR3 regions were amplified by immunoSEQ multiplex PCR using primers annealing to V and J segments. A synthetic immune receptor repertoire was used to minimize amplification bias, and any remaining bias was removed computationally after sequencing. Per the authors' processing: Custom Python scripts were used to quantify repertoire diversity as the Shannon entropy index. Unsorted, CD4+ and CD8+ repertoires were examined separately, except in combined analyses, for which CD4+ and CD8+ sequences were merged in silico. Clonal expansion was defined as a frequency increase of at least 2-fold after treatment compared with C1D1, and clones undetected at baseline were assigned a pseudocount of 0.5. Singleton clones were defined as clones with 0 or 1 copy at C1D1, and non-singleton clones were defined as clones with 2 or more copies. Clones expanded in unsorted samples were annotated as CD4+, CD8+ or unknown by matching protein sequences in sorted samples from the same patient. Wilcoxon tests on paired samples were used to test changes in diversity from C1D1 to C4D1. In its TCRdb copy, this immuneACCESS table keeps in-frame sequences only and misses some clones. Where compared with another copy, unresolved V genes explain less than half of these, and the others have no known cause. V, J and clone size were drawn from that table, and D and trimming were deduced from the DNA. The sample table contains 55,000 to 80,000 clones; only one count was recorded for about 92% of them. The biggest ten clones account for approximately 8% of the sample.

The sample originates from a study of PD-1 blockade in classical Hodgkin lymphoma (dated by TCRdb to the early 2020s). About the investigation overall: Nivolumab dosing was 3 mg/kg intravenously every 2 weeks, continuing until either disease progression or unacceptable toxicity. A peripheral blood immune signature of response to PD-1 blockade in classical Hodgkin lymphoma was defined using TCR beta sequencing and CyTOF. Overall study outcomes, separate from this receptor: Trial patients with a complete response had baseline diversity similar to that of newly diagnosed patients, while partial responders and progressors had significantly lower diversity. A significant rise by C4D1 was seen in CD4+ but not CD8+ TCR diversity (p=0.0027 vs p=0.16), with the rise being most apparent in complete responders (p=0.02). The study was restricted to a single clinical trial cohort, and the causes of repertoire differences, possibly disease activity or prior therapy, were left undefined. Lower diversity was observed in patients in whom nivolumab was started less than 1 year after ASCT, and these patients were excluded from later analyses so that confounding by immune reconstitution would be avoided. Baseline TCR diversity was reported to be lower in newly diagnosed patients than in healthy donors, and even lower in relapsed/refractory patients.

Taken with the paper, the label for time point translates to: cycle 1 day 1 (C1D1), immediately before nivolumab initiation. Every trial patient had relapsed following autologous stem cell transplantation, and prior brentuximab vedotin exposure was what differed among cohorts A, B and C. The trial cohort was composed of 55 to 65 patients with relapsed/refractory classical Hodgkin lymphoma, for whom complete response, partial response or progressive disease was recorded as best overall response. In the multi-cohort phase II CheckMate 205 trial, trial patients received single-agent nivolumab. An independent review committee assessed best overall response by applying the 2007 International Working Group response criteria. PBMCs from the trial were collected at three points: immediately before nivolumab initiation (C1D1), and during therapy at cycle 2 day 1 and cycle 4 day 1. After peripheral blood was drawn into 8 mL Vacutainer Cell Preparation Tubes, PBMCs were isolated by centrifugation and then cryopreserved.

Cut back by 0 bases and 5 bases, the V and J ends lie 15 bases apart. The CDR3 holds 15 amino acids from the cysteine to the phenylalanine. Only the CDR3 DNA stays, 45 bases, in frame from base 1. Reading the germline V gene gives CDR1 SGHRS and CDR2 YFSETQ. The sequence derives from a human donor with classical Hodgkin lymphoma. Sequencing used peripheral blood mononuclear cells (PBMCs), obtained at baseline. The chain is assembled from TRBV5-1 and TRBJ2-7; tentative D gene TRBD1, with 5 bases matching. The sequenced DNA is TGCGCCAGCAGCTTGGAAGACAGACGAACCGACGAGCAGTACTTC. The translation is CASSLEDRRTDEQYF. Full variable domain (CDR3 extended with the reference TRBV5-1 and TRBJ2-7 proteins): KAGVTQTPRYLIKTRGQQVTLSCSPISGHRSVSWYQQTPGQGLQFLFEYFSETQRNKGNFPGRFSGRQFSNSRSEMNVSTLELGDSALYLCASSLEDRRTDEQYFGPGTRLTVT.